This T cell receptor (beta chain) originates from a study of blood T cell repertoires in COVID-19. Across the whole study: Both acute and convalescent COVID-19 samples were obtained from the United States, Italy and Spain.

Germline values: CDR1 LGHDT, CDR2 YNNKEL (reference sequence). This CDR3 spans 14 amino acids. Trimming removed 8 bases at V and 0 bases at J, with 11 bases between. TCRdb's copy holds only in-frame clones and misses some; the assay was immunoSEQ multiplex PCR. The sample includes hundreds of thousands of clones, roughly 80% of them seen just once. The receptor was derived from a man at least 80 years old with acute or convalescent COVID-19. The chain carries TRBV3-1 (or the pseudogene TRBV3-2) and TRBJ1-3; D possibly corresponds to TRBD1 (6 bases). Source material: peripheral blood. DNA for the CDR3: TGTGCCAGCGCTCGGGACACCTCTGGAAACACCATATATTTT. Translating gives CASARDTSGNTIYF.